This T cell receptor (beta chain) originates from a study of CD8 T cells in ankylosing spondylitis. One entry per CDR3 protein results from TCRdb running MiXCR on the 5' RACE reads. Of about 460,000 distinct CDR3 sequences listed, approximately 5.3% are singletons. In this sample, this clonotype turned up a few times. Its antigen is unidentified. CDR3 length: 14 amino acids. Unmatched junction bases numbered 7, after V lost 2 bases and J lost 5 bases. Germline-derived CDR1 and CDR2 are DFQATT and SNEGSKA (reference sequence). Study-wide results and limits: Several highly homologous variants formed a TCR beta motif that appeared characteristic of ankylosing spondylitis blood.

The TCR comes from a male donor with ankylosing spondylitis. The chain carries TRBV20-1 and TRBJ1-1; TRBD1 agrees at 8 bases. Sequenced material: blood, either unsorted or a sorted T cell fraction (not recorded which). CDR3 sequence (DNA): TGCAGTGCTAGATCCCAGGGGGCAAGGACTGAAGCTTTCTTT. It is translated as CSARSQGARTEAFF.